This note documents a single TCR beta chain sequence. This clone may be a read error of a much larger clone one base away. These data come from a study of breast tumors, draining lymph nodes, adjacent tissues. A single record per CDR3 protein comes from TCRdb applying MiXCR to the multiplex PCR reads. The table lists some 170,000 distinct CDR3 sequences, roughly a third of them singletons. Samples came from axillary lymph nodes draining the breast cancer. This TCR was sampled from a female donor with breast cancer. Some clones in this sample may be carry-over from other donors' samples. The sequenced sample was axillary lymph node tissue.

The CDR3 region is CASSPAGTLYEQCF. For the CDR3, the DNA is TGTGCCAGCAGCCCTGCCGGGACCCTTTACGAGCAGTGCTTC. The chain has TRBV3-1 and TRBJ2-7, with D possibly called TRBD1 or TRBD2 (5 bases each). Germline V gene lookup returns CDR1 LGHDT and CDR2 YNNKEL (reference sequence). CDR3 length: 14 residues.